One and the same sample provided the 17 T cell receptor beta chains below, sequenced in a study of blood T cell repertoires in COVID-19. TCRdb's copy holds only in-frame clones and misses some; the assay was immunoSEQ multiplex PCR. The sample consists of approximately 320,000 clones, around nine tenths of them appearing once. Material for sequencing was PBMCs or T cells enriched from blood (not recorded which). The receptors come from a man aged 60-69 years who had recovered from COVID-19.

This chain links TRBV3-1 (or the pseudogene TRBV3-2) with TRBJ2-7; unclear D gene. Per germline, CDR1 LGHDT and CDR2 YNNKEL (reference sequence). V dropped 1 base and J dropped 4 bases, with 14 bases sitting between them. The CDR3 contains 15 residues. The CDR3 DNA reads TGTGCCAGCAGCCAAGGAAGCGCCCTTTTGTACGAGCAGTACTTC. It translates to CASSQGSALLYEQYF.

The CDR3 loop reads CASSAGTGAYNEQFF. The DNA of the CDR3 is TGTGCCAGCAGTGCCGGGACAGGGGCTTACAATGAGCAGTTCTTC. The chain uses TRBV7-9 and TRBJ2-1, with TRBD1 identical over 10 bases. CDR3 length: 15 amino acids. V lost 6 bases to trimming and J lost 4 bases; unmatched junction nucleotides: 6. Germline lookup yields CDR1 SEHNR and CDR2 FQNEAQ (reference sequence).

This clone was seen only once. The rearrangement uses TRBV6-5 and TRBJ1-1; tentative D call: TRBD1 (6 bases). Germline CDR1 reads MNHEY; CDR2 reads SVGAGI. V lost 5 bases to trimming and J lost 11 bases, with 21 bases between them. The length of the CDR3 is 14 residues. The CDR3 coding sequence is TGTGCCAGCAGTAACAACTTACAGGGCGCCCGGGCTTTCTTT. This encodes CASSNNLQGARAFF.

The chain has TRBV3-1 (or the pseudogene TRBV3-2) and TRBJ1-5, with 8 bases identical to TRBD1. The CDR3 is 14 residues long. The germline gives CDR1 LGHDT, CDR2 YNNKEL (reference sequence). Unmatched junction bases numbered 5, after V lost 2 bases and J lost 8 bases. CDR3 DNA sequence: TGTGCCAGCAGCCAAAGACAGGGGATGGAGCCCCAGCATTTT. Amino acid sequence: CASSQRQGMEPQHF.

CDR3 nucleotides: TGTGCCAGCAGTAGCGGACTAGCGAGGTACGAGCAGTACTTC. This translates into CASSSGLARYEQYF. The rearrangement links TRBV27 to TRBJ2-7; 9 nucleotides match TRBD2. Trimming at V came to 5 bases and at J to 4 bases, leaving 6 bases not matched to a gene. CDR1 is MNHEY, CDR2 SMNVEV, per germline (reference sequence). The CDR3 sequence is 14 residues long.

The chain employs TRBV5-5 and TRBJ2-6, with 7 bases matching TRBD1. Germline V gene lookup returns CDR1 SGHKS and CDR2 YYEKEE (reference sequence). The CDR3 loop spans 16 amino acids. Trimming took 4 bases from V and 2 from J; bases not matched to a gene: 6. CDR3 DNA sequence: TGTGCCAGCAGCCCACAGGGGATAACTGGGGCCAACGTCCTGACTTTC. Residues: CASSPQGITGANVLTF.

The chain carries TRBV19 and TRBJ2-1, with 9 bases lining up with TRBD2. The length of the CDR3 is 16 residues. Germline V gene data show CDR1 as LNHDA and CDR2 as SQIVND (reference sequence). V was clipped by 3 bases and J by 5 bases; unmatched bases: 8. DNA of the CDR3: TGTGCCAGTAGTATTTTTGGCGGGAGGGGCCACAATGAGCAGTTCTTC. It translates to CASSIFGGRGHNEQFF.

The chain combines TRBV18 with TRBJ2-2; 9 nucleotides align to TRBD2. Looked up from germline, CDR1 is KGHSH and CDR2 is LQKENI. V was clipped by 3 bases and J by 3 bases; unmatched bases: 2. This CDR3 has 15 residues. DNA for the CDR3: TGTGCCAGCTCACCCGCTAGCGGGGACACCGGGGAGCTGTTTTTT. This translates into CASSPASGDTGELFF.

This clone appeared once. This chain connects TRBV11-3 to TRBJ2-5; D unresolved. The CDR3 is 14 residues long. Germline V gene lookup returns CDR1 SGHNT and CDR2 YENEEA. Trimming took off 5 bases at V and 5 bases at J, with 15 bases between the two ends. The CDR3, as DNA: TGTGCCAGCAGCCGATTAGGAGTTTGGGAGACCCAGTACTTC. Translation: CASSRLGVWETQYF.

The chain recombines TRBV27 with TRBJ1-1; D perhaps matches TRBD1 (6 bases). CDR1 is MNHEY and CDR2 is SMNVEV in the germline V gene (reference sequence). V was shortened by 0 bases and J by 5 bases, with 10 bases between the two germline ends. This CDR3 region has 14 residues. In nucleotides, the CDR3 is TGTGCCAGCAGTTTATCACAGGGTCGGACTGAAGCTTTCTTT. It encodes CASSLSQGRTEAFF.

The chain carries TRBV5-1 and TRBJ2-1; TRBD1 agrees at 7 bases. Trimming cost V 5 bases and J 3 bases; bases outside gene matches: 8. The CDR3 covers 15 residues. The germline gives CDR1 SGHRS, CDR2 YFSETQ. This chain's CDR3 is CASSSGQSYYNEQFF. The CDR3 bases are TGCGCCAGCAGTTCGGGACAGTCCTACTACAATGAGCAGTTCTTC.

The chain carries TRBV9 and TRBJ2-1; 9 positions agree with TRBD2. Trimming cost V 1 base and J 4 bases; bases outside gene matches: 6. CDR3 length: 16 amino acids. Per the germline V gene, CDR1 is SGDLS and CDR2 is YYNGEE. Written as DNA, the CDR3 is TGTGCCAGCAGCGTAAATCCCACTAGCGGGTACAATGAGCAGTTCTTC. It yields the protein CASSVNPTSGYNEQFF.

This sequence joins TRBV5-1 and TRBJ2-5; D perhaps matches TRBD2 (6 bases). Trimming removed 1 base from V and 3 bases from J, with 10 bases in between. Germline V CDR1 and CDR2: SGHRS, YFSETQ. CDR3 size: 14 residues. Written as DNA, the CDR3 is TGCGCCAGCAGCTTGTCTAGCGCTAAAGAGACCCAGTACTTC. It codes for CASSLSSAKETQYF. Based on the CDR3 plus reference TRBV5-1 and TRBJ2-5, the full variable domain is KAGVTQTPRYLIKTRGQQVTLSCSPISGHRSVSWYQQTPGQGLQFLFEYFSETQRNKGNFPGRFSGRQFSNSRSEMNVSTLELGDSALYLCASSLSSAKETQYFGPGTRLLVL.

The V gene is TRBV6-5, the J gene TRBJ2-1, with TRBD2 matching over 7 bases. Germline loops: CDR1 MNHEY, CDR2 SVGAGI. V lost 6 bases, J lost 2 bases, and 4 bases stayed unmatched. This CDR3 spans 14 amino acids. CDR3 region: CASSSGITYNEQFF. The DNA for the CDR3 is TGTGCCAGCAGCAGCGGGATTACCTACAATGAGCAGTTCTTC.

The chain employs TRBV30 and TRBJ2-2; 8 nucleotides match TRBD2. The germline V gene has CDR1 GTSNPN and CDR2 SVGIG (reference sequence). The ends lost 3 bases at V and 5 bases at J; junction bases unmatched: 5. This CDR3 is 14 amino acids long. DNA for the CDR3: TGTGCCTGGAGCGCCAGACTAGCGACCGGGGAGCTGTTTTTT. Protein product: CAWSARLATGELFF.

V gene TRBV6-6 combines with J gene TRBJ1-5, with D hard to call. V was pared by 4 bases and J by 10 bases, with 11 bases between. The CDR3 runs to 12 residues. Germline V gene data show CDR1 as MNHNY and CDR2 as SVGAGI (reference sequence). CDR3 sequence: CASSSRLGPQHF. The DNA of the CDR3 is TGTGCCAGCAGTTCTAGGTTAGGACCCCAGCATTTT.

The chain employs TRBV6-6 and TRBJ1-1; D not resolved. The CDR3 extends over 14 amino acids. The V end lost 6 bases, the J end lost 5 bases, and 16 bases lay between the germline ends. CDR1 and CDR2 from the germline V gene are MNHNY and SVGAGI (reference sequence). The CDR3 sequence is CASSLSGFWTEAFF. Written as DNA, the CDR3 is TGTGCCAGCAGCCTATCCGGGTTTTGGACTGAAGCTTTCTTT.